This TCR beta chain was sequenced for a study of regulatory T cells in long-lasting Graves disease. The time point denotes: newly diagnosed GD, antithyroid drugs for less than 3 months. Making the TCR library involved RNA that had been extracted from PBMCs. Combining iRepertoire HTBI primers with Arm-PCR of CDR3 regions, the authors built TCR beta libraries. TCRdb fed the multiplex PCR reads into MiXCR, producing one record per CDR3 protein. Here the sample spans approximately 460,000 distinct CDR3 sequences, about 16% being singletons. The CDR3 is 13 amino acids. The germline V gene encodes CDR1 SNHLY and CDR2 FYNNEI. V dropped 1 base and J dropped 12 bases, with 13 bases sitting between them. In this sample, this clonotype turned up many times. The same sample was also studied in work on T cells in Graves' hyperthyroidism and ophthalmopathy.

This chain joins TRBV2 and TRBJ2-1; D uncertain. The sample in question was peripheral blood mononuclear cells (PBMCs), obtained at new diagnosis, from a patient treated with antithyroid drugs. The TCR sequence derives from a woman in her 30s with Graves disease. As DNA, the CDR3 is TGTGCCAGCAGTGAAGAAAATCGAATAGGGCAGTTCTTC. It specifies CASSEENRIGQFF.